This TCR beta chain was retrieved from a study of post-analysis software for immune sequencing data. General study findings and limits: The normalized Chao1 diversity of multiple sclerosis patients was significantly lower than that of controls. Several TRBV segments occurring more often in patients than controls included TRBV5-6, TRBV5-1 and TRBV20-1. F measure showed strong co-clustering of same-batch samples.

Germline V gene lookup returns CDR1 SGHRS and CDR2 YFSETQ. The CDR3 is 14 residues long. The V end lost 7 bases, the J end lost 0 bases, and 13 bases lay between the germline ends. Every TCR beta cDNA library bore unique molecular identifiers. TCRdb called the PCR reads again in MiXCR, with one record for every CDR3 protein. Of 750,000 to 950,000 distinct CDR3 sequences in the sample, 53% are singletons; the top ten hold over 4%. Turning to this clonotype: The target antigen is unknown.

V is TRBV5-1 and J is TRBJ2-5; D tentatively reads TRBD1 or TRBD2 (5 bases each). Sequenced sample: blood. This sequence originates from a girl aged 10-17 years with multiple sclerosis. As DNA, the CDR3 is TGCGCCAGCGGGGCCGGGGCTCACCAAGAGACCCAGTACTTC. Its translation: CASGAGAHQETQYF.